Below, 9 T cell receptor beta chains from the same sample are listed, as sequenced in a study of regulatory T cells in long-lasting Graves disease. The time point here: newly diagnosed GD, antithyroid drugs for less than 3 months. TCR sequences were obtained from RNA taken from PBMCs. Construction of the TCR beta libraries employed iRepertoire HTBI primers in conjunction with Arm-PCR of CDR3 regions. TCRdb itself ran the multiplex PCR reads through MiXCR, one entry per CDR3 protein. The sample records 360,000 or so distinct CDR3 sequences, 15% to 20% being singletons. This same sample was also taken into another study, of T cells in Graves' hyperthyroidism and ophthalmopathy.

The sequences come from peripheral blood mononuclear cells (PBMCs), collected at new diagnosis, from a patient treated with antithyroid drugs. The receptors shown here come from a man aged 35-49 years with Graves disease.

The chain employs TRBV19 and TRBJ2-7; 7 bases agree with TRBD1. Germline lookup yields CDR1 LNHDA and CDR2 SQIVND (reference sequence). CDR3 length equals 13 residues. With 8 bases clipped from V and 6 bases from J, the junction kept 10 bases outside the gene matches. CDR3 residues: CASRLQGEVEQYF. The CDR3 DNA follows: TGTGCCAGTCGTTTGCAGGGGGAAGTCGAGCAGTACTTC.

The chain recombines TRBV7-2 with TRBJ2-2; 11 nucleotides match TRBD2. The V and J ends lost 6 bases and 1 base, in that order; junction bases with no gene match: 10. Germline loops: CDR1 SGHTA, CDR2 FQGNSA. The CDR3 has 18 residues. The DNA for the CDR3 is TGTGCCAGCAGGCGCTCTCGACTAGCGGGGAGGAACACCGGGGAGCTGTTTTTT. Protein: CASRRSRLAGRNTGELFF.

This clonotype was observed many times. The chain has TRBV7-8 and TRBJ2-5; 15 nucleotides align to TRBD2. The CDR3 runs 17 residues. J gave up 5 bases and V 3 bases, and 7 bases lay outside the gene matches. The germline gives CDR1 SGHVS, CDR2 FQNEAQ. The CDR3 DNA reads as TGTGCCAGCAGCTTTACGGGACTAGCGGGGGGTCCGGAGACCCAGTACTTC. Translated: CASSFTGLAGGPETQYF.

This clonotype was counted ten times or more. The V gene is TRBV20-1, the J gene TRBJ1-3, with D unclear. This CDR3 has 14 amino acids. V was trimmed by 6 bases and J by 0 bases, leaving 12 bases between them. Germline assignment: CDR1 DFQATT and CDR2 SNEGSKA (reference sequence). CDR3 DNA: TGCAGTGCGAGTGACACCGCCTCTGGAAACACCATATATTTT. It yields the protein CSASDTASGNTIYF.

This clonotype turned up a few times. V usage is TRBV6-1 and J usage is TRBJ1-2; maybe TRBD1 (5 bases). Trimming pared 5 bases from V and 3 bases from J, leaving 10 bases between. Germline-derived CDR1 and CDR2 are MNHNS and SASEGT. There are 13 residues in the CDR3. The CDR3 DNA reads as TGTGCCAGCAGTAAGCGACAGTACTATGGCTACACCTTC. It translates to CASSKRQYYGYTF.

This clonotype appeared many times. This chain links TRBV28 with TRBJ2-5; tentative D call: TRBD2 (6 bases). V was clipped by 7 bases and J by 1 base, with 10 bases between them. The CDR3 has 13 residues. CDR1 MDHEN and CDR2 SYDVKM come from the germline V gene. The CDR3 DNA follows: TGTGCCAGCAATACGGGGGTCCAAGAGACCCAGTACTTC. This encodes CASNTGVQETQYF. Full variable domain (missing parts from reference TRBV28 and TRBJ2-5): DVKVTQSSRYLVKRTGEKVFLECVQDMDHENMFWYRQDPGLGLRLIYFSYDVKMKEKGDIPEGYSVSREKKERFSLILESASTNQTSMYLCASNTGVQETQYFGPGTRLLVL.

At least ten counts were recorded for this clonotype. The chain is built from TRBV7-3 and TRBJ2-3; D might be TRBD2 (5 bases). The CDR3 extends over 13 amino acids. The V end lost 1 base, the J end lost 7 bases, and 9 bases lay between the germline ends. Germline V gene sequence: CDR1 SGHTA, CDR2 FQGTGA. CDR3 nucleotide sequence: TGTGCCAGCAGCTTAATGCTAGCCCATACGCAGTATTTT. Its translation is CASSLMLAHTQYF.

V gene TRBV27 combines with J gene TRBJ1-2; TRBD1 is a possible D gene (5 bases). Germline CDR1 reads MNHEY; CDR2 reads SMNVEV (reference sequence). Trimming stripped 8 bases from V and 5 bases from J, with 9 bases between. The CDR3 sequence is 11 residues long. The CDR3 nucleotides read TGTGCCAGCGGGGCAGGTTATGGCTACACCTTC. Protein: CASGAGYGYTF.

This clonotype was counted at least ten times. This chain links TRBV4-2 with TRBJ2-7; the match to TRBD2 covers 8 bases. With 4 bases clipped from V and 2 bases from J, the junction kept 16 bases outside the gene matches. CDR3 length: 18 residues. The V gene's germline CDR1 is LGHNA and CDR2 YNFKEQ. Here the CDR3 reads CASSPRQSERGITYEQYF. CDR3 bases: TGTGCCAGCAGCCCAAGGCAATCGGAGCGGGGGATAACCTACGAGCAGTACTTC.